This T cell receptor (beta chain) is from a study of monozygotic twins with inflammatory bowel disease. Findings of the study overall: Patient repertoires may carry noise from differing immunosuppressive treatments. Results did not support any single strong IBD-associated signal or clonotype.

Every TCR library used about 3,200 ng of total RNA. TCRdb re-called the 5' RACE reads and shows each CDR3 protein once, DNA omitted. Its listing shows over 200,000 distinct CDR3 sequences. As for this clonotype: No antigen is known for it.

This receptor was taken from a human donor with ulcerative colitis or Crohn's disease, or a healthy co-twin of an affected twin (not recorded which). Sequenced material: blood.

CDR3 amino acids: CADRDTHNEQFF. The chain is built from TRBV7-9 and TRBJ2-1; TCRdb calls TRBD1, which cannot be checked without DNA. The germline gives CDR1 SEHNR, CDR2 FQNEAQ (reference sequence). The CDR3 contains 12 residues.